The sample holds a few counts of the clone carrying this T cell receptor beta chain. Its antigen is currently unknown. The data derive from a study of T cell responses to AZD1222 COVID-19 vaccine. Clones were read by immunoSEQ multiplex PCR, and TCRdb kept only the in-frame ones, dropping some. The table has some 130,000 clones, 75% to 95% seen once; the top ten hold approximately 2.5%. Study-level results: Targeting of unmutated variant regions was reportedly seen in nearly half of spike-specific TCRs. Seropositive at baseline were only a handful of AZD1222 recipients. Across spike, vaccine-associated CD4 TCRs were found, dominant at 160-218 and 743-854. The breadth and depth of Spike-specific TCRs increased once two AZD1222 doses had been given.

The sequence was collected from an adult in good health. The sequencing used peripheral blood, collected on day 0 of AZD1222 vaccination.

CDR3 sequence (DNA): TGCGCCAGCAGCTACGCAGGGGGTAATCAGCCCCAGCATTTT. It specifies CASSYAGGNQPQHF. V and J are TRBV5-1 and TRBJ1-5; TRBD1 matches 7 bases. The CDR3 length is 14 residues. V dropped 3 bases and J dropped 4; count of bases not matched to a gene: 4. Germline V CDR1 and CDR2: SGHRS, YFSETQ.